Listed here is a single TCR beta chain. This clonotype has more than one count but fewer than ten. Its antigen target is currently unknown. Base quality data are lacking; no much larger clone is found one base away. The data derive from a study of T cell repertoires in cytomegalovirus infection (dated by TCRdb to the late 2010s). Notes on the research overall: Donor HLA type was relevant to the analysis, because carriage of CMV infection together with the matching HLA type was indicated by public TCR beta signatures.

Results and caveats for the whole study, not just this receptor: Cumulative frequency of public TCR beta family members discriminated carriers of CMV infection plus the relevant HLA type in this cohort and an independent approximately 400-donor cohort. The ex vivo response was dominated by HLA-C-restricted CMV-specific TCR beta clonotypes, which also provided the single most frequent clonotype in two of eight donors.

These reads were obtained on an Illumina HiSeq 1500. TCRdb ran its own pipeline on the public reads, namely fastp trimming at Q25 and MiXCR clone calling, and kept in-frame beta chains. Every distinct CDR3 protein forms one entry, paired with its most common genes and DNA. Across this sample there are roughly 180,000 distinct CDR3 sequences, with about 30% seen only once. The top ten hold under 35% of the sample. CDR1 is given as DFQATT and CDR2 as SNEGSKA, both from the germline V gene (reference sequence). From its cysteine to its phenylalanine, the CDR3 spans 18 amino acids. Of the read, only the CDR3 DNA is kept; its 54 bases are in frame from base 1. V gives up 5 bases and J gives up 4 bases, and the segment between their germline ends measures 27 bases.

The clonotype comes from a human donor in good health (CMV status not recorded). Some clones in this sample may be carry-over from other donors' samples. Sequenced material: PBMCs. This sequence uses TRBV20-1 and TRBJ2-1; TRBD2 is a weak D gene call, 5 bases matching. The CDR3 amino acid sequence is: CSAVPVKPGLLVYNEQFF. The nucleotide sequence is TGCAGTGCTGTCCCCGTTAAGCCGGGATTGTTGGTATACAATGAGCAGTTCTTC.